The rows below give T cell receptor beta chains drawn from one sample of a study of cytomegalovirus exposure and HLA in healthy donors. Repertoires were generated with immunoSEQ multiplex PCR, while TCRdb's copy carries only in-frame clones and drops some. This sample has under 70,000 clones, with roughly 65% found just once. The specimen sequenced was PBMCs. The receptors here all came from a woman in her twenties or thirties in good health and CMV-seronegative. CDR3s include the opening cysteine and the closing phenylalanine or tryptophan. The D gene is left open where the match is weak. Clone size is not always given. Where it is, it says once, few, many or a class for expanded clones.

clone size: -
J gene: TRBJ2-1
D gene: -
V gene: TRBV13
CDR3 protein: CASSPRDFYNEQFF
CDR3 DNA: TGTGCCAGCAGCCCCCGGGACTTCTACAATGAGCAGTTCTTC

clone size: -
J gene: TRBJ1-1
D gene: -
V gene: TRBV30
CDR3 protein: CAWSRGRDTEAFF
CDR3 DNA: TGTGCCTGGAGCAGGGGTAGGGACACTGAAGCTTTCTTT

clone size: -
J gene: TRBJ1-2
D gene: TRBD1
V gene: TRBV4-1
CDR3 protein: CASSQEGQVWGYTF
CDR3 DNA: TGCGCCAGCAGCCAAGAAGGACAGGTTTGGGGCTACACCTTC

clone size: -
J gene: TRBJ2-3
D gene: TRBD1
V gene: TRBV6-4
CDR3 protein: CASSFVFRWGTAIDTQYF
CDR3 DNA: TGTGCCAGCAGTTTTGTTTTCCGTTGGGGGACAGCTATAGATACGCAGTATTTT

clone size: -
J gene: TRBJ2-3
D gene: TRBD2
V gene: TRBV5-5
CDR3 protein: CASSQDNRGGSTDTQYF
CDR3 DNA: TGTGCCAGCAGCCAAGATAACCGGGGGGGAAGCACAGATACGCAGTATTTT

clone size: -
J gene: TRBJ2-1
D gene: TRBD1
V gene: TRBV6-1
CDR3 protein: CASSGTGIREQFF
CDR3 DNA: TGTGCCAGCAGCGGGACAGGGATCCGTGAGCAGTTCTTC

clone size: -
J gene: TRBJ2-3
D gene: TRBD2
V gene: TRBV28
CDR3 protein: CASSFPSGGYNTQYF
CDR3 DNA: TGTGCCAGCAGTTTTCCTAGCGGGGGGTATAATACGCAGTATTTT

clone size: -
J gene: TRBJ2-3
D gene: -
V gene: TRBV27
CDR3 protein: CASSYRGTDTQYF
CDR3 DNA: TGTGCCAGCAGCTATAGAGGCACAGATACGCAGTATTTT

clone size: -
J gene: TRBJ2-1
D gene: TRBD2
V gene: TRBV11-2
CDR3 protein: CASSMGLAGAGEQFF
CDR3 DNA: TGTGCCAGCAGTATGGGACTAGCGGGGGCTGGTGAGCAGTTCTTC

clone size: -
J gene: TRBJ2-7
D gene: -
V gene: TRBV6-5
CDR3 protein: CASSYSGAGYEQYF
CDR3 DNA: TGTGCCAGCAGTTACTCGGGGGCCGGCTACGAGCAGTACTTC

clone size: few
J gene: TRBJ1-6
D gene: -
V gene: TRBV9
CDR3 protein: CASSPTPGNSPLHF
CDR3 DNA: TGTGCCAGCAGCCCAACCCCCGGGAATTCACCCCTCCACTTT

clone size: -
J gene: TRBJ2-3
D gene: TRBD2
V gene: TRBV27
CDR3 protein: CASSFLKRGDTDTQYF
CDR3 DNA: TGTGCCAGCAGTTTCCTAAAGCGGGGGGACACAGATACGCAGTATTTT

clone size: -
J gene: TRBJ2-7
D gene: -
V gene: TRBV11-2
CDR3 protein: CASRSTGSYEQYF
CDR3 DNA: TGTGCCAGCAGGTCGACAGGCTCCTACGAGCAGTACTTC

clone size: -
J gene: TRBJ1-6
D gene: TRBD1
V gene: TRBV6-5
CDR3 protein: CASRQGINSPLHF
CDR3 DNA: TGTGCCAGCAGACAGGGGATCAATTCACCCCTCCACTTT

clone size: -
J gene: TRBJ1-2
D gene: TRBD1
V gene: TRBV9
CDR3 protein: CASSEQGRPNYGYTF
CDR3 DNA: TGTGCCAGCAGCGAACAGGGGAGGCCTAACTATGGCTACACCTTC

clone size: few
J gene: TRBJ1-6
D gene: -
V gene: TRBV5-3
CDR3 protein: CASSLVGDGNSPLHF
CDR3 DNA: TGTGCCAGCAGCTTGGTAGGGGATGGTAATTCACCCCTCCACTTT

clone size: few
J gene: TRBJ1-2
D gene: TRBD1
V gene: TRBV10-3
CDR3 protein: CAISGDRGYGYTF
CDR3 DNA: TGTGCCATCAGTGGGGACAGGGGCTATGGCTACACCTTC

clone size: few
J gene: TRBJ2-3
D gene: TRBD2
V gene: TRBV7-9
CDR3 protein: CASSRSGGAPDTQYF
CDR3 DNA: TGTGCCAGCAGCCGTAGCGGGGGGGCCCCCGATACGCAGTATTTT

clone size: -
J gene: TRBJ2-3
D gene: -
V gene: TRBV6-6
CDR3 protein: CASTQFSTDTQYF
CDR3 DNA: TGTGCCAGCACCCAATTTAGCACAGATACGCAGTATTTT

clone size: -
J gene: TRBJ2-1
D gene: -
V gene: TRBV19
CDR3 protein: CASSIEVVGGADEQFF
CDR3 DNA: TGTGCCAGTAGTATAGAGGTAGTGGGGGGGGCGGATGAGCAGTTCTTC

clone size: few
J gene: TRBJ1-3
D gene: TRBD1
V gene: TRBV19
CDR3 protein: CASSAYRGQGNTIYF
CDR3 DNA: TGTGCCAGTAGCGCTTACAGGGGGCAAGGAAACACCATATATTTT

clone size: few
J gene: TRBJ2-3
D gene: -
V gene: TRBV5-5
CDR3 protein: CASSPPSGTYSTDTQYF
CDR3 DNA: TGTGCCAGCAGCCCCCCCTCCGGGACATATTCAACAGATACGCAGTATTTT

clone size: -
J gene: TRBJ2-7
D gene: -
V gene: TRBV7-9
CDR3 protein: CASSNPGHTYEQYF
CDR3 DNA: TGTGCCAGCAGCAATCCGGGACATACCTACGAGCAGTACTTC

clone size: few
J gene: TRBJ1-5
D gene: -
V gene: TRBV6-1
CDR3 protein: CASSLRGHNQPQHF
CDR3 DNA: TGTGCCAGCAGTCTCCGGGGACACAATCAGCCCCAGCATTTT

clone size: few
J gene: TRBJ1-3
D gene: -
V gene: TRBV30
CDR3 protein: CAWGGHRSGNTIYF
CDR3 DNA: TGTGCCTGGGGGGGACACCGCTCTGGAAACACCATATATTTT

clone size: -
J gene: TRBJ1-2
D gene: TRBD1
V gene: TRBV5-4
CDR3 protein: CASSQDKTGVIYGYTF
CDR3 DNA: TGCGCCAGCAGCCAAGATAAAACAGGGGTCATCTATGGCTACACCTTC

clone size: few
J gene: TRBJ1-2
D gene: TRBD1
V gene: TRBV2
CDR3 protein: CAGQTGQGLYGYTF
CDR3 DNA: TGTGCCGGACAAACGGGACAGGGACTCTATGGCTACACCTTC

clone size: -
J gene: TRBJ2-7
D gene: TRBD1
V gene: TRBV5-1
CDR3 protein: CASSSGQDTYEQYF
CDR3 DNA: TGCGCCAGCAGCTCGGGACAGGACACCTACGAGCAGTACTTC

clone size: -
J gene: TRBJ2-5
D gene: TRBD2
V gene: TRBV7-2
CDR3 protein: CASSYWERGGLETQYF
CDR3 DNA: TGTGCCAGCAGCTACTGGGAGCGGGGGGGCTTGGAGACCCAGTACTTC

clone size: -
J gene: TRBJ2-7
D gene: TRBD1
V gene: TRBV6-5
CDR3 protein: CASRHRDRGSYEQYF
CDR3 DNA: TGTGCCAGCAGACACCGGGACAGGGGTTCCTACGAGCAGTACTTC

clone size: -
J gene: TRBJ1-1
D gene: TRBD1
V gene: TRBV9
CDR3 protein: CASSARQGSNTEAFF
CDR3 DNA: TGTGCCAGCAGCGCCAGACAGGGGTCGAACACTGAAGCTTTCTTT

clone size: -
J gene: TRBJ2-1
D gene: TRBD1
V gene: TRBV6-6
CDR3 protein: CASSLRQDRGNEQFF
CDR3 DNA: TGTGCCAGCAGTCTACGACAGGACAGGGGGAATGAGCAGTTCTTC

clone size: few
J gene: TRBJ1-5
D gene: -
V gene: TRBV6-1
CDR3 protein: CASRLDRNQPQHF
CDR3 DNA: TGTGCCAGCAGACTAGACAGGAATCAGCCCCAGCATTTT

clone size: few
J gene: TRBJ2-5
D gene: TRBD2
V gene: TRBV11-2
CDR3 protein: CASRRGLTQETQYF
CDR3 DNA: TGTGCCAGCAGACGGGGACTAACACAAGAGACCCAGTACTTC

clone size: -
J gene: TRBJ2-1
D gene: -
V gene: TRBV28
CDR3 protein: CASSAVGTGGRNEQFF
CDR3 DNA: TGTGCCAGCAGTGCTGTAGGGACCGGGGGGCGGAATGAGCAGTTCTTC

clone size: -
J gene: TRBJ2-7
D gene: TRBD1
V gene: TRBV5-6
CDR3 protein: CASSLAMGQGAYEQYF
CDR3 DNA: TGTGCCAGCAGCTTGGCCATGGGACAGGGGGCCTACGAGCAGTACTTC

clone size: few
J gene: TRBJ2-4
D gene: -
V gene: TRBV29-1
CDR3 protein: CSAVGPTGDIQYF
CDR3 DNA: TGCAGCGCCGTGGGGCCCACGGGGGACATTCAGTACTTC

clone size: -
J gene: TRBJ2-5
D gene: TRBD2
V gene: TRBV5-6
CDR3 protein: CASSLLAGDQETQYF
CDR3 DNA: TGTGCCAGCAGCCTACTAGCGGGGGATCAAGAGACCCAGTACTTC